This T cell receptor (beta chain) was captured by sequencing in a study of CD8 T cells in Susac syndrome. Study summary: Under ten of the sequenced Susac syndrome patients were in remission, and five or six had active disease.

The CDR3 has 15 residues. The ends lost 5 bases at V and 4 bases at J; junction bases unmatched: 13. Germline lookup yields CDR1 SQVTM and CDR2 ANQGSEA. RNA amounts of 0.5 to 1 ug underwent reverse transcription with random hexamers. TCRdb reprocessed the immunoSEQ multiplex PCR reads via MiXCR and lists one record per CDR3 protein. The sample holds roughly 190,000 distinct CDR3 sequences; approximately 94% are singletons and the top ten take 0.098%. TCR beta sequences were obtained from blood CD8+ and CD4+ T cells. The J gene is TRBJ1-2, the V gene TRBV29-1; TRBD1 agrees at 7 bases. The specimen was CD4+ T cells from PBMCs. This receptor was identified in a human donor with Susac syndrome. The CDR3 protein is CSVSGTEIQLYGYTF. For the CDR3, the DNA is TGCAGCGTTTCCGGGACAGAGATACAACTCTATGGCTACACCTTC.